This TCR beta chain was retrieved from a study of cytomegalovirus exposure and HLA in healthy donors. Comment on this clone: As yet, its antigen is unknown.

Study conclusions and caveats: In vitro checks showed that a few CMV-associated chains really do target CMV antigens. Accurate HLA-A and HLA-B prediction from TCR beta sequences was reported for most subjects.

The study ran its PCR with 60 Vbeta and 13 Jbeta primers. Profiling relied on immunoSEQ multiplex PCR, and the TCRdb table lists in-frame clones only, not all of them. The repertoire consists of some 250,000 clones, with 82% occurring once and the leading ten covering 5% to 6.5%. The source of this sequence is a woman aged 40 to 50 in good health and CMV-seropositive. The sample was PBMCs.

CDR3 nucleotide sequence: TGTGCCAGTAGTGGGCGCGGGAACAATGAGCAGTTCTTC. Its protein is CASSGRGNNEQFF. The V call is TRBV19, the J call TRBJ2-1, with a tentative D call TRBD2 (6 bases). The CDR3 is 13 residues long. Germline V CDR1 and CDR2: LNHDA, SQIVND (reference sequence). The V end lost 5 bases, the J end lost 5 bases, and 10 bases lay between the germline ends.